The rows below give T cell receptor beta chains drawn from one sample of a study of control samples from healthy donors and cancer patients. Some clones are missing from TCRdb's copy, which holds only in-frame ones; the method was immunoSEQ multiplex PCR. Of about 180,000 clones listed, around 91% were seen once; the top ten hold 1.4%. Material: blood. All receptors come from a woman aged 45-59 years in good health. CDR3s include the opening cysteine and the closing phenylalanine or tryptophan. D genes are given only for firm matches. The size field is filled for only some rows; it gives once, few, many or a size class.

d_call	v_call	j_call	clone_size	cdr3_nt	cdr3_aa
.	TRBV28	TRBJ1-1	.	TGTGCCAGCAGTTTCATGGGCTCCGACACTGAAGCTTTCTTT	CASSFMGSDTEAFF
.	TRBV28	TRBJ1-4	.	TGTGCCAGCAGTTCCGTACCAGGTGCTAATGAAAAACTGTTTTTT	CASSSVPGANEKLFF
.	TRBV28	TRBJ1-2	.	TGTGCCAGCAGCTATATGGACTATGGCTACACCTTC	CASSYMDYGYTF
.	TRBV7-3	TRBJ2-2	.	TGTGCCAGCAGCTCTAACACCGGGGAGCTGTTTTTT	CASSSNTGELFF
TRBD2	TRBV19	TRBJ2-3	.	TGTGCCAGTACCGACCAAGGTAGCGGGAGTGGATTCACAGATACGCAGTATTTT	CASTDQGSGSGFTDTQYF
TRBD2	TRBV6-4	TRBJ2-2	.	TGTGCCAGCAGTGACAGGTCTAGCGGGATGACCGGGGAGCTGTTTTTT	CASSDRSSGMTGELFF
.	TRBV30	TRBJ1-1	.	TGTGCCTGGAGTAAGGGGGAACGGGTGAACACTGAAGCTTTCTTT	CAWSKGERVNTEAFF
.	TRBV28	TRBJ1-5	.	TGTGCCAGCAGTTTTATTTCCCAGCATTTT	CASSFISQHF
.	TRBV12-3/TRBV12-4	TRBJ1-2	.	TGTGCCAGCAGCGTACAGCGGGTCTATGGCTACACCTTC	CASSVQRVYGYTF
TRBD1	TRBV19	TRBJ1-6	.	TGTGCCAGTCTGCCTGGGGGGACAGGGCGTTCACCCCTCCACTTT	CASLPGGTGRSPLHF
.	TRBV2	TRBJ1-4	.	TGTGCCAGCAGTGAAGGTGTGGGGCGTGAAAAACTGTTTTTT	CASSEGVGREKLFF
.	TRBV20-1	TRBJ1-6	few	TGCAGTGCTAGTGTAGAGACCCTGAGCTCCTATAATTCACCCCTCCACTTT	CSASVETLSSYNSPLHF
.	TRBV4-1	TRBJ2-5	.	TGCGCCAGCAGCCAAGTTGAGGGACCCCGAGGAGAGACCCAGTACTTC	CASSQVEGPRGETQYF
TRBD1	TRBV14	TRBJ1-6	.	TGTGCCAGCACCCCAGGGGGATTCTATAATTCACCCCTCCACTTT	CASTPGGFYNSPLHF
.	TRBV7-9	TRBJ1-2	.	TGTGCCAGCAGCTCCCCCCGGGCTTTTACCAGCTATGGCTACACCTTC	CASSSPRAFTSYGYTF
.	TRBV7-2	TRBJ2-7	.	TGTGCCAGCAGCTCCTCCTGGACGACCTACGAGCAGTACTTC	CASSSSWTTYEQYF
.	TRBV5-6	TRBJ2-6	.	TGTGCCAGCAGCTTATACTCTGGGGCCAACGTCCTGACTTTC	CASSLYSGANVLTF
.	TRBV7-6	TRBJ1-6	.	TGTGCCAGCAGCTCCTATAATTCACCCCTCCACTTT	CASSSYNSPLHF
.	TRBV7-2	TRBJ2-7	.	TGTGCCAGCAGCTTAGGGCTCGTGGGAGGCTACGAGCAGTACTTC	CASSLGLVGGYEQYF
.	TRBV25-1	TRBJ1-6	.	TGTGCCAGCAAACGGAGCTATAATTCACCCCTCCACTTT	CASKRSYNSPLHF
TRBD2	TRBV5-1	TRBJ2-3	.	TGCGCCAGCAGCCCTCGTGGGGGGGAGGCAGATACGCAGTATTTT	CASSPRGGEADTQYF
.	TRBV28	TRBJ2-5	.	TGTGCCAGCAGTTTACCCGTTGGTGTGGGGATTAGGGAGACCCAGTACTTC	CASSLPVGVGIRETQYF
.	TRBV7-3	TRBJ2-7	.	TGTGCCAGCAGCCCACAACTGGGGGGATACGAGCAGTACTTC	CASSPQLGGYEQYF
.	TRBV6-2/TRBV6-3	TRBJ2-3	few	TGTGCCAGCAGTTACTCTCGGGGCGGCACAGATACGCAGTATTTT	CASSYSRGGTDTQYF
.	TRBV6-2/TRBV6-3	TRBJ2-1	.	TGTGCCAGCAGTTACCCAACCGACTCCGCCTCCTACAATGAGCAGTTCTTC	CASSYPTDSASYNEQFF
.	TRBV30	TRBJ2-1	.	TGTGCCTGGAGTGTACTGAGGGACTACAATGAGCAGTTCTTC	CAWSVLRDYNEQFF
TRBD1	TRBV5-1	TRBJ2-7	.	TGCGCCAGCAGATCAACCGGGACAGGGAGGGACGAGCAGTACTTC	CASRSTGTGRDEQYF
.	TRBV28	TRBJ1-2	.	TGTGCCAGCAGTCCCGACGGGCGGGGGGAATATGGCTACACCTTC	CASSPDGRGEYGYTF
TRBD2	TRBV11-3	TRBJ2-1	.	TGTGCCAGCAGCTTAGATGGCCTAGCGGTACAGTCCTCCTACAATGAGCAGTTCTTC	CASSLDGLAVQSSYNEQFF
.	TRBV7-2	TRBJ2-3	.	TGTGCCAGCAGCTTAACCAGAAACGCCCTGGCGCAGTATTTT	CASSLTRNALAQYF
.	TRBV7-9	TRBJ1-4	.	TGTGCCAGCAGCTTTGATGGGGGAAAACTGTTTTTT	CASSFDGGKLFF
.	TRBV21-1	TRBJ1-1	.	TGTGCCAGCAGCAAGCCCCCCGGCCCCTCAGGGTCAGGGGCTGAAGCTTTCTTT	CASSKPPGPSGSGAEAFF
.	TRBV19	TRBJ1-1	once	TGTGCCAGTAGTATGGGTAGGAACACTGAAGCTTTCTTT	CASSMGRNTEAFF
.	TRBV7-2	TRBJ2-1	.	TGTGCCAGCAGCTTAGTTTCGGGGGCCGGATACAATGAGCAGTTCTTC	CASSLVSGAGYNEQFF
TRBD1	TRBV19	TRBJ2-5	.	TGTGCCAGTAGTAATGGGCAGGGACAGGGGTTGGTAGAGACCCAGTACTTC	CASSNGQGQGLVETQYF
.	TRBV6-2/TRBV6-3	TRBJ2-3	once	TGTGCCAGCAGTTACTCCCCAGGGGATACGCAGTATTTT	CASSYSPGDTQYF
TRBD1	TRBV13	TRBJ1-1	.	TGTGCCAGCAGCACTAGGACAGGGAGGGACACTGAAGCTTTCTTT	CASSTRTGRDTEAFF
TRBD2	TRBV13	TRBJ2-3	.	TGTGCCAGCAGCTCTCGGACTAGCGGGGGGGGAACAGATACGCAGTATTTT	CASSSRTSGGGTDTQYF
TRBD2	TRBV14	TRBJ2-2	.	TGTGCCAGCAGCCCTCGGGCGGGGGGTAAGCTGTTTTTT	CASSPRAGGKLFF
.	TRBV10-3	TRBJ1-3	.	TGTGCCATCAGTGATCTGTCAATCTCTGGAAACACCATATATTTT	CAISDLSISGNTIYF